The next 18 T cell receptor beta chains were all read from a single sample in a study of shared clonotypes between healthy human individuals (dated by TCRdb to the early 2020s). The receptor library was made with the immunoSEQ multiplex PCR assay. Held by TCRdb, this immuneACCESS table contains in-frame sequences only and omits some clones. Under half of the omission traces to an unresolved V gene where checked; the cause of the rest is unknown. The sample has approximately 620,000 clones on record, more than 95% of them singletons. The ten most abundant clones make up around 0.06% of the sample. The source material was naive CD4+ T cells sorted from blood. Explained via the paper, the cell subset or site label denotes: CD45RA+ positively selected. Receptors were obtained from a woman under 40 in good health.

CDR3 coding DNA: TGTGCCAGCAGTGAATCAACCCTGAAAGAGACCCAGTACTTC. It codes for CASSESTLKETQYF. This chain joins TRBV6-1 and TRBJ2-5; no reliable D call. The length of the CDR3 is 14 residues. Germline CDR1 reads MNHNS; CDR2 reads SASEGT. Trimming pared 2 bases from V and 3 bases from J, leaving 10 bases between.

The chain joins TRBV27 to TRBJ1-5, with 7 bases lining up with TRBD1. Germline lookup yields CDR1 MNHEY and CDR2 SMNVEV (reference sequence). The V gene end was trimmed by 6 bases and the J gene end by 2 bases; junction bases not matched to a gene: 10. The CDR3 extends over 16 amino acids. This CDR3 is CASSSQGGVGNQPQHF. The DNA for the CDR3 is TGTGCCAGCAGCTCCCAGGGGGGGGTAGGCAATCAGCCCCAGCATTTT.

The rearrangement links TRBV2 to TRBJ2-7; TRBD1 might be the D (7 bases). CDR1 is SNHLY, CDR2 FYNNEI, per germline. This CDR3 is built from 14 residues. The V end lost 4 bases, the J end lost 3 bases, and 13 bases lay between the germline ends. The CDR3 loop is CASSGRGQNYEQYF. DNA for the CDR3: TGTGCCAGCAGTGGGAGGGGACAGAACTACGAGCAGTACTTC.

The gene calls are TRBV5-1 and TRBJ2-1; 9 nucleotides align to TRBD1. Germline V gene data show CDR1 as SGHRS and CDR2 as YFSETQ. Germline trimming cut 4 bases from V and 7 bases from J; bases unmatched to any gene: 6. CDR3 length: 14 amino acids. The CDR3, as DNA: TGCGCCAGCAGCAAGGGACAGGGAAGGAATGAGCAGTTCTTC. It specifies CASSKGQGRNEQFF.

The chain employs TRBV19 and TRBJ2-2; D unclear. Per germline, CDR1 LNHDA and CDR2 SQIVND (reference sequence). The CDR3 has 14 residues. Trimming removed 5 bases at V and 1 base at J, with 8 bases between. The CDR3 reads CASSVDLNTGELFF. The DNA for the CDR3 is TGTGCCAGTAGTGTCGACTTGAACACCGGGGAGCTGTTTTTT.

The V gene is TRBV6-5, the J gene TRBJ1-6; maybe TRBD1 (5 bases). The CDR3 sequence is 14 residues long. CDR1 and CDR2 (germline): MNHEY, SVGAGI. V gave up 2 bases and J gave up 6 bases, with 8 bases separating them. Written as DNA, the CDR3 is TGTGCCAGCAGTTACGAGGGGTTTAATTCACCCCTCCACTTT. Encoded protein: CASSYEGFNSPLHF.

This chain uses TRBV5-1 with TRBJ1-3; 8 positions agree with TRBD1. V shed 4 bases, J shed 2 bases, and the junction held 2 bases outside the gene matches. CDR3 size: 14 residues. The germline V gene encodes CDR1 SGHRS and CDR2 YFSETQ. DNA for the CDR3: TGCGCCAGCAGCCACAGGGGGACTGGAAACACCATATATTTT. Its translation is CASSHRGTGNTIYF.

The V and J genes are TRBV7-9 and TRBJ1-5; no clear D gene. Germline-derived CDR1 and CDR2 are SEHNR and FQNEAQ (reference sequence). The CDR3 extends over 16 amino acids. V lost 5 bases to trimming and J lost 0 bases, with 14 bases between them. Here the CDR3 DNA reads TGTGCCAGCAGCCCTGGAGTGGGCACTAGCAATCAGCCCCAGCATTTT. Its translation is CASSPGVGTSNQPQHF.

The CDR3 sequence is CASSEAGSSFYGYTF. CDR3 nucleotides: TGTGCCAGCAGTGAAGCCGGGTCCTCCTTCTATGGCTACACCTTC. The chain recombines TRBV6-1 with TRBJ1-2; no reliable D call. This CDR3 region has 15 residues. Trimming left V 0 bases short and J 4 bases short, with 12 bases between. Germline V gene data show CDR1 as MNHNS and CDR2 as SASEGT.

The J gene is TRBJ2-1, the V gene TRBV7-8; D is possibly TRBD2 (6 bases). The ends were cut back, 3 bases at V and 7 bases at J, with 10 bases in the middle. The CDR3 length is 13 residues. Germline V lookup: CDR1 SGHVS, CDR2 FQNEAQ. The CDR3: CASSFRDLNEQFF. CDR3 DNA sequence: TGTGCCAGCAGCTTCCGGGACTTAAATGAGCAGTTCTTC.

V is TRBV7-2 and J is TRBJ2-2; TRBD2 might be the D (5 bases). V lost 2 bases and J 4 bases, leaving 11 bases between the germline ends. This CDR3 spans 15 amino acids. CDR1 is SGHTA and CDR2 is FQGNSA in the germline V gene. The CDR3 nucleotides are TGTGCCAGCAGCTTACAAGCACGGGGCACCGGGGAGCTGTTTTTT. Protein: CASSLQARGTGELFF.

The chain carries TRBV21-1 and TRBJ2-3. TRBV21-1 is deemed a pseudogene. The CDR3 has 17 residues. CDR3 DNA: TGTGCCAGCAGCAAGTCCCGGGACCCACGCTTTTTGGATACGCAGTATTTT. Protein: CASSKSRDPRFLDTQYF.

This rearrangement joins TRBV11-2 to TRBJ2-7; no clear D gene. CDR3 length: 15 residues. The V end was cut by 4 bases, the J end by 2 bases, with 15 bases between. Germline V gene sequence: CDR1 SGHAT, CDR2 FQNNGV. In DNA form, the CDR3 reads TGTGCCAGCAGCTCCGGCCCTCCCTCAGCCTACGAGCAGTACTTC. Protein product: CASSSGPPSAYEQYF.

Of note for this clone: Other nucleotide sequences in the sample specify the same CDR3. This rearrangement joins TRBV14 to TRBJ1-1; D is ambiguous. V was trimmed by 0 bases and J by 4 bases, leaving 9 bases between them. Germline V gives CDR1 SGHDN, CDR2 FVKESK. CDR3 length: 14 amino acids. The CDR3 sequence is CASSQDLVGTEAFF. CDR3 DNA sequence: TGTGCCAGCAGCCAAGACCTCGTAGGCACTGAAGCTTTCTTT.

The chain links TRBV6-4 to TRBJ2-3, with D possibly called TRBD1 or TRBD2 (5 bases each). The CDR3 has 13 residues. CDR1 MRHNA and CDR2 SNTAGT come from the germline V gene. V was clipped by 2 bases and J by 11 bases, with 14 bases between them. The CDR3 loop is CASSDEWGSEQYF. The DNA for the CDR3 is TGTGCCAGCAGTGACGAGTGGGGGAGCGAGCAGTATTTT.

Concerning this clone itself: Other nucleotide sequences in the sample specify the same CDR3. V usage is TRBV5-1 and J usage is TRBJ2-7, with 8 positions matching TRBD2. Germline CDR1 and CDR2: SGHRS and YFSETQ. The CDR3 has 15 amino acids. Trimming cost V 4 bases and J 0 bases; bases outside gene matches: 6. The CDR3, as DNA: TGCGCCAGCAGCCCCACTAGCGGTAGCTCCTACGAGCAGTACTTC. It specifies CASSPTSGSSYEQYF.

The rearrangement uses TRBV6-5 and TRBJ1-3, with D perhaps TRBD1 (5 bases). Germline V CDR1 and CDR2: MNHEY, SVGAGI. Trimming took off 4 bases at V and 0 bases at J, with 10 bases between the two ends. This CDR3 region has 15 residues. The CDR3 DNA follows: TGTGCCAGCAGTTGGAGGGGCATCTCTGGAAACACCATATATTTT. Amino acid sequence: CASSWRGISGNTIYF.

The chain couples TRBV29-1 to TRBJ2-7; TRBD1 is a possible D gene (5 bases). Germline values: CDR1 SQVTM, CDR2 ANQGSEA. The CDR3 extends over 15 amino acids. The V end was cut by 5 bases, the J end by 0 bases, with 17 bases between. The chain's CDR3 is CSVTIRQSHSYEQYF. The CDR3 coding sequence is TGCAGCGTTACTATCAGACAGAGCCACTCCTACGAGCAGTACTTC.